This record looks at one T cell receptor (beta chain) sequence and its context. The immunoSEQ assay amplified TCRB CDR3 from up to about 2 ug DNA. The PCR used 60 V beta and 13 J beta primers. Measured with immunoSEQ multiplex PCR; TCRdb has only the in-frame clones, and not every one. The table lists tens of thousands of clones, around 86% of them singletons, with about 10% in the top ten. This specimen comes from a study of glioma-infiltrating T cells after dendritic cell vaccination. Study as a whole: Autologous tumor lysate-pulsed dendritic cell vaccination was given between the early 2000s and the early 2010s. Dendritic cells derived from monocytes and pulsed with autologous tumor lysate formed the vaccine.

Trimming pared 2 bases from V and 6 bases from J, leaving 6 bases between. CDR3 length equals 12 residues. The germline gives CDR1 SGHNT, CDR2 YENEEA. Sequences were derived from blood, sampled before dendritic cell vaccination. The origin of this receptor is a human donor with glioblastoma. The chain has TRBV11-3 and TRBJ2-3; D uncertain. CDR3 region: CASSLLSDTQYF. The DNA for the CDR3 is TGTGCCAGCAGCTTACTATCGGATACGCAGTATTTT.